This T cell receptor (beta chain) was identified in a study of CD8 T cells in ankylosing spondylitis. Study-wide results and limits: In the blood and synovial fluid of reactive arthritis, some motif variants had been previously reported. In ankylosing spondylitis blood, a motif of about eight highly homologous TCR beta variants appeared characteristic. CD8+ by phenotype, disease-linked clones were relatively rare in peripheral blood. Enrichment of disease-linked clones was reportedly significant in matched ankylosing spondylitis synovial fluid.

Looked up from germline, CDR1 is SQVTM and CDR2 is ANQGSEA. This CDR3 comprises 10 residues. V lost 4 bases, J lost 8 bases, and 6 bases lay in between. This clonotype came up many times. Its specificity is not known. One entry per CDR3 protein, called by TCRdb with MiXCR from the 5' RACE reads. Of some 140,000 distinct CDR3 sequences listed, roughly 11% are singletons. The sequence was collected from a female donor with ankylosing spondylitis or in good health (not recorded which). V is TRBV29-1 and J is TRBJ2-4; no clear D. Sequenced input: blood, either unsorted or a sorted T cell fraction (not recorded which). CDR3 sequence (DNA): TGCAGCGTTGGTCAAGACATTCAGTACTTC. Its protein product is CSVGQDIQYF.